This record looks at one T cell receptor (beta chain) sequence and its context. CDR1 and CDR2 from the germline V gene are SEHNR and FQNEAQ (reference sequence). The CDR3 length is 15 residues. Losses at the gene ends were 5 bases for V and 3 bases for J; bases not matched to a gene: 9. Profiling relied on immunoSEQ multiplex PCR, and the TCRdb table lists in-frame clones only, not all of them. The sample shows about 8,400 clones, over 85% of them seen only once. The data stem from a study of sequential checkpoint blockade in melanoma. Study-level information: Patients were randomized 1:1 to nivolumab-then-ipilimumab or ipilimumab-then-nivolumab first-line.

The treatment was: randomized to nivolumab then ipilimumab (arm A) or the reverse (arm B). This rearrangement joins TRBV7-9 to TRBJ1-1, with TRBD1 matching 7 bases. The clonotype was recovered from a human donor with melanoma. The sequences come from CD8+ T cells sorted from blood (inferred from file names), collected from a patient given nivolumab and ipilimumab in sequence. Written as DNA, the CDR3 is TGTGCCAGCAGCATTGCCGGGACAGCTCACACTGAAGCTTTCTTT. Protein sequence: CASSIAGTAHTEAFF.